What follows describes a single T cell receptor beta chain. Clinical histories supplied by participants themselves formed the basis of cohort assignment. The source of the sample is a study of blood T cell repertoires in COVID-19. As originally analysed: Reference gene primer amplification gave nucleated cell count estimates. Repertoires were generated with immunoSEQ multiplex PCR, while TCRdb's copy carries only in-frame clones and drops some. V and J calls and clone size are as listed in that table; D and trimming were resolved from the DNA. The sample contains some 530,000 clones, around nine tenths of which appear only once. The TCR was taken from a woman aged 55-69 years who had recovered from COVID-19. Sequenced sample: PBMCs or T cells enriched from blood (not recorded which).

CDR3 DNA: TGTGCCAGCAGCCCGGGACAGGGCTACAATGAGCAGTTCTTC. Translation: CASSPGQGYNEQFF. The chain is built from TRBV2 and TRBJ2-1; 9 bases fit TRBD1. Trimming took 6 bases from V and 3 from J; bases not matched to a gene: 3. CDR1 SNHLY and CDR2 FYNNEI come from the germline V gene. The CDR3 extends over 14 amino acids.